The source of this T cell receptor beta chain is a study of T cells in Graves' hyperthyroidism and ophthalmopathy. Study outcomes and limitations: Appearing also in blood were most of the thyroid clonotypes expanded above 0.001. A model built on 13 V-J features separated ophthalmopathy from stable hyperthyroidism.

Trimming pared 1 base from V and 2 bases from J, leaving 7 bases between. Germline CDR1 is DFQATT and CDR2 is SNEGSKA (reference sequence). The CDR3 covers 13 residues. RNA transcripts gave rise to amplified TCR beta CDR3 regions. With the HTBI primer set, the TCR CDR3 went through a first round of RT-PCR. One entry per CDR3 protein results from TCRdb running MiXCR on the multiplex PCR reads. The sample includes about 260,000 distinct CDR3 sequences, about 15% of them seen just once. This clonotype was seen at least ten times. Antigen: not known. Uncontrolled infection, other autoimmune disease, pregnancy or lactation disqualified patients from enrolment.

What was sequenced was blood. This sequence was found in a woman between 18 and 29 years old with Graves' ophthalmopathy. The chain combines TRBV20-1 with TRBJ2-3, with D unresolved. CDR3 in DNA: TGCAGTGCTAGAGCGGCGGACACAGATACGCAGTATTTT. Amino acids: CSARAADTDTQYF.